The clone carrying this T cell receptor (beta chain) appeared a few times. Its antigen is still unknown. Unique molecular identifiers tagged the TCRbeta library. TCRdb redid the calling of the PCR reads with MiXCR, one entry per CDR3 protein. The table includes about 980,000 distinct CDR3 sequences, roughly 31% detected once. Germline CDR1 SQVTM, CDR2 ANQGSEA. J was trimmed by 0 bases and V by 5 bases; bases with no gene match: 25. This CDR3 has 21 amino acids. This sample was taken from a study of T-cell reconstitution after alpha-beta-depleted transplantation in children. Study-level points and caveats: The study reportedly traced alpha-beta T cells about two months after transplant to several hundred expanded graft clones. Diversity and T-cell counts at one year after transplant derived mostly from new T cells. Where some patients showed high TCRbeta diversity at day 60, it came from recipient T cells and thymic progenitors that had survived.

The chain uses TRBV29-1 and TRBJ2-4, with 7 bases aligning to TRBD1. Sequencing used PBMCs, mostly from graft donor cells, obtained 360 days after TCRalphabeta/CD19-depleted stem cell transplant. The clonotype comes from a boy younger than two who had a stem cell transplant for SCID, so the T cells may come from the graft donor. CDR3 coding DNA: TGCAGCGTTCGGCTCACTTATGGACAGGCTCAAAAGCCCTTAGCCAAAAACATTCAGTACTTC. As protein: CSVRLTYGQAQKPLAKNIQYF. The full variable domain, completed using reference TRBV29-1 and TRBJ2-4, is SAVISQKPSRDICQRGTSLTIQCQVDSQVTMMFWYRQQPGQSLTLIATANQGSEATYESGFVIDKFPISRPNLTFSTLTVSNMSPEDSSIYLCSVRLTYGQAQKPLAKNIQYFGAGTRLSVL.